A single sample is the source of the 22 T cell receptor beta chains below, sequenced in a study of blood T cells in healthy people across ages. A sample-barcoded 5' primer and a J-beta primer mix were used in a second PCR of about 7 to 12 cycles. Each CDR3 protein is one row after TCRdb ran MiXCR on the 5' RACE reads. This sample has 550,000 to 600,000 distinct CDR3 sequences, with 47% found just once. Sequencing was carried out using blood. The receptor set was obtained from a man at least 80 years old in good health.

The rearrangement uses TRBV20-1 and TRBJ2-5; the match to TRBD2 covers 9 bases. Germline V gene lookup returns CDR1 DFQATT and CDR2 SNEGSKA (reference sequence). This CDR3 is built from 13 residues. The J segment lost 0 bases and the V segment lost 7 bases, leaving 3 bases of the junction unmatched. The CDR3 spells CSVAGVYQETQYF. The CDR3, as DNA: TGCAGTGTAGCGGGGGTTTACCAAGAGACCCAGTACTTC.

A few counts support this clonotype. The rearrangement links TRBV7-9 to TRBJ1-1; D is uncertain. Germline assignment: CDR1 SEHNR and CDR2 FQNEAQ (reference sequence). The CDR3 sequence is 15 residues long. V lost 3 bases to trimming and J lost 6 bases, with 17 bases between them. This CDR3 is CASSLYAPSEAEAFF. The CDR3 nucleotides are TGTGCCAGCAGCTTGTACGCCCCCTCCGAGGCTGAAGCTTTCTTT.

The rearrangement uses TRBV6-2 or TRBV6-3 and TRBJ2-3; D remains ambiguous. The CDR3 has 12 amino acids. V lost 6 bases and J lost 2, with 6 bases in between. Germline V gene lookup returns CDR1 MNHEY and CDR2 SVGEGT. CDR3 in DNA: TGTGCCAGCAGCGACACCACAGATACGCAGTATTTT. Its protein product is CASSDTTDTQYF.

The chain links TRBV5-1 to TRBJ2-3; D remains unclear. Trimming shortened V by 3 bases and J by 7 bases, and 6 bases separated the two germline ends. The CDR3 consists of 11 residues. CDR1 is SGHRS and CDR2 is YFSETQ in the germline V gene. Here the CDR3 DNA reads TGCGCCAGCAGCTCCGAGTATACGCAGTATTTT. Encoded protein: CASSSEYTQYF.

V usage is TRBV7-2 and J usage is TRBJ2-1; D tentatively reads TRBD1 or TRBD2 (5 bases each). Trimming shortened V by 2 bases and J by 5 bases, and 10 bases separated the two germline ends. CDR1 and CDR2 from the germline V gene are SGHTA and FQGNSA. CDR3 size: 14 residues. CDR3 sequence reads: CASSLYGTHNEQFF. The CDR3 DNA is TGTGCCAGCAGCTTATATGGGACGCACAATGAGCAGTTCTTC. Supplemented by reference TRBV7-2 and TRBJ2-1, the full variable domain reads GAGVSQSPSNKVTEKGKDVELRCDPISGHTALYWYRQSLGQGLEFLIYFQGNSAPDKSGLPSDRFSAERTGGSVSTLTIQRTQQEDSAVYLCASSLYGTHNEQFFGPGTRLTVL.

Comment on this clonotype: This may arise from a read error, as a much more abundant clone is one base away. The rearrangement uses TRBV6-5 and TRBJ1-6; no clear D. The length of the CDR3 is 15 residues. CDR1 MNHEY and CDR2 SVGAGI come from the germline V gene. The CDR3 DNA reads TGTGCCGGCAGTTACCGGACCCCTAATAATTCACCCCTCCACTTT. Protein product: CAGSYRTPNNSPLHF.

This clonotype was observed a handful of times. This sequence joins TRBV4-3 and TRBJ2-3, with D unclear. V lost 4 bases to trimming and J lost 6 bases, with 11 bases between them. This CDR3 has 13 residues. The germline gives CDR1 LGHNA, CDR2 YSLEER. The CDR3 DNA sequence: TGCGCCAGCAGCCTTAGGGTATCCGATACGCAGTATTTT. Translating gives CASSLRVSDTQYF.

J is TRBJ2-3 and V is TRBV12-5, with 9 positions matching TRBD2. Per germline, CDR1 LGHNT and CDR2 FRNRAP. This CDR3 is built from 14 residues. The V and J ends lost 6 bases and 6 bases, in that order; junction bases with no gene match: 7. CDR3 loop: CASGTNLAGDTQYF. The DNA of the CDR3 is TGTGCTAGTGGCACGAATCTAGCGGGGGATACGCAGTATTTT.

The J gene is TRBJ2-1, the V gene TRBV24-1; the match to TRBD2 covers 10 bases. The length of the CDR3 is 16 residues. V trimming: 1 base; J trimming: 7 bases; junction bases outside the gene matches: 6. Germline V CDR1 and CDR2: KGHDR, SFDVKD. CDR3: CATSDLGLAGENEQFF. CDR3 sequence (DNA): TGTGCCACCAGTGATTTAGGTCTAGCGGGGGAGAATGAGCAGTTCTTC.

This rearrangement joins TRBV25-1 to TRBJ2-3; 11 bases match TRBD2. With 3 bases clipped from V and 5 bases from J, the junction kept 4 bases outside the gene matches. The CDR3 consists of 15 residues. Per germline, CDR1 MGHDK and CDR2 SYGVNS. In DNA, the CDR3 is TGTGCCAGCAGTGACCCTAGCGGGAGGATAGATACGCAGTATTTT. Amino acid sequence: CASSDPSGRIDTQYF.

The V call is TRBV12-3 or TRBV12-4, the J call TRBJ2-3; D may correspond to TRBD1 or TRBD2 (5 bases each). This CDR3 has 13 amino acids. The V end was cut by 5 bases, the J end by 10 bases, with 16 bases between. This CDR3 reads CASSRPGQNPQYF. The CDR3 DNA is TGTGCCAGCAGTCGTCCGGGGCAGAACCCGCAGTATTTT.

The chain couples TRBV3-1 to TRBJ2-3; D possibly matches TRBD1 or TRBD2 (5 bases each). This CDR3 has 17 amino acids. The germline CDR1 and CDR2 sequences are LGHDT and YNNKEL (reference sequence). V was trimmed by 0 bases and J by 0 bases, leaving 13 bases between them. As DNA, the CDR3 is TGTGCCAGCAGCCAAGATTGTCCGGGACCGAGCACAGATACGCAGTATTTT. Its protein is CASSQDCPGPSTDTQYF.

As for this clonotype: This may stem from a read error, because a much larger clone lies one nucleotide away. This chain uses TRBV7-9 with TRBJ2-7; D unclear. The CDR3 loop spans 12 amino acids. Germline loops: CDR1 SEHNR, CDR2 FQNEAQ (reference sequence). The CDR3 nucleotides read TGTTCCAGCAGCTCGTATAGCTACGAGCAGTACTTC. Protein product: CSSSSYSYEQYF.

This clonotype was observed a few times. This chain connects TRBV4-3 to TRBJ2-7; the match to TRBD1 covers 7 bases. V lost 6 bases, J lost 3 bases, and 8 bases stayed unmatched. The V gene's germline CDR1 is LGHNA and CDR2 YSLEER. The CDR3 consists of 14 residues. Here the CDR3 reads CASRSRGKDYEQYF. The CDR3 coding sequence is TGCGCCAGCAGGAGCAGGGGGAAGGACTACGAGCAGTACTTC.

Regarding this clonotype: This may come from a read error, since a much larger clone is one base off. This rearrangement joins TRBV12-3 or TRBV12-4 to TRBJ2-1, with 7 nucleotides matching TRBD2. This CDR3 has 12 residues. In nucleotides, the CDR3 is TGTGCCAGCAGTGATGGGACTAATGAGCGGTTCTTC. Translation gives CASSDGTNERFF.

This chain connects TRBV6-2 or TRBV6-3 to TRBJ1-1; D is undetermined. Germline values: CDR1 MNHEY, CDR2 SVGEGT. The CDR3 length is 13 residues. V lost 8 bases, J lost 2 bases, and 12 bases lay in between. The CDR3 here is CASHPTANTEAFF. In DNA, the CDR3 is TGTGCCAGCCATCCTACAGCAAACACTGAAGCTTTCTTT.

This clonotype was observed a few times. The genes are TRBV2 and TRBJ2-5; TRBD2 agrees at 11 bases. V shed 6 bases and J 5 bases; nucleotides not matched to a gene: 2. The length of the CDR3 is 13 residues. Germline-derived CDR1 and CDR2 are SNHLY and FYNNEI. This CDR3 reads CASRRTSGETQYF. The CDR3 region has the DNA TGTGCCAGCAGAAGGACTAGCGGGGAGACCCAGTACTTC.

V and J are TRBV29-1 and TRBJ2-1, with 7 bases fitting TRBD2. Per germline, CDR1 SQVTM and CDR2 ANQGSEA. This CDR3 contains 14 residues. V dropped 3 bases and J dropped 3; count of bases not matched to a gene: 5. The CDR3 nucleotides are TGCAGCGTTGACCCTAGCGGAATCTACAATGAGCAGTTCTTC. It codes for CSVDPSGIYNEQFF.

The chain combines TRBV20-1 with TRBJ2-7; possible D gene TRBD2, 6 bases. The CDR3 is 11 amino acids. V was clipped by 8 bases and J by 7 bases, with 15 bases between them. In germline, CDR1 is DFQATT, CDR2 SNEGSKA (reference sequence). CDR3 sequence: CSTVGEDEQYF. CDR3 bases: TGCAGTACCGTAGGGGAGGATGAGCAGTACTTC.

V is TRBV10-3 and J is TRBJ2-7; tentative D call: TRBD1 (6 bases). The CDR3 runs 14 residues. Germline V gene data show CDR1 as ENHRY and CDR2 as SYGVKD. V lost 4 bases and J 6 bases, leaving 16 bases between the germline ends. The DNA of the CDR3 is TGTGCCATCAGTGGCCCCGGGGCAGGGGTCGAGCAGTACTTC. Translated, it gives CAISGPGAGVEQYF.

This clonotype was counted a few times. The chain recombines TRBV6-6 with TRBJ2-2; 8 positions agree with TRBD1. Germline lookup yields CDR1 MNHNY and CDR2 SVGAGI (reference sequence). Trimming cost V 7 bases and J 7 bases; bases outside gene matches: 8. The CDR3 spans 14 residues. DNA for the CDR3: TGTGCCAGCACCAACAGGGGGACCGGCGGGGAGCTGTTTTTT. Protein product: CASTNRGTGGELFF.

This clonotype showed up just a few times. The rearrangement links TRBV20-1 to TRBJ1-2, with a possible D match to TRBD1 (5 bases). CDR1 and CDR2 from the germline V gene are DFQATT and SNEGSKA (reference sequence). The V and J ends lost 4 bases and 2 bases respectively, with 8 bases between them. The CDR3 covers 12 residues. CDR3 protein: CSATQGNYGYTF. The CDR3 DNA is TGCAGTGCTACCCAGGGAAACTATGGCTACACCTTC.